Presented here are 8 T cell receptor beta chains from one specimen sequenced in a study of early T cells in non-severe SARS-CoV-2 infection. TCRdb independently ran MiXCR on the 5' RACE reads; one entry per CDR3 protein. This repertoire shows 50,000 to 85,000 distinct CDR3 sequences, approximately 9.2% found once; its top ten account for about 3.5%. The sequenced material came from whole blood. The receptors were gathered from an adult who was a healthcare worker with PCR-confirmed SARS-CoV-2 infection or an uninfected control (not recorded which).

Only a few counts were recorded for this clonotype. The CDR3 reads CASSQERQQAGTEAFF. CDR3 sequence (DNA): TGTGCCAGCTCTCAGGAGCGCCAGCAGGCGGGGACTGAAGCTTTCTTT. The chain employs TRBV18 and TRBJ1-1; D is unclear. V was shortened by 6 bases and J by 5 bases, with 22 bases between the two germline ends. CDR3 size: 16 residues. In germline, CDR1 is KGHSH, CDR2 LQKENI.

This clonotype was observed a few times. This chain joins TRBV5-1 and TRBJ2-7; TRBD2 matches 8 bases. The V and J ends lost 3 bases and 1 base, in that order; junction bases with no gene match: 9. CDR3 length: 16 residues. Germline V gene data show CDR1 as SGHRS and CDR2 as YFSETQ. CDR3 DNA sequence: TGCGCCAGCAGCTGGACCCTAGCGGGCCCATCCTACGAGCAGTACTTC. Amino acid sequence: CASSWTLAGPSYEQYF.

In the case of this clonotype: The junction and the germline gene differ at one end; a read error may be behind it. V is TRBV5-4 and J is TRBJ2-1; TRBD1 might be the D (5 bases). The CDR3 totals 14 residues. Germline CDR1 is SGHNT and CDR2 is YYREEE (reference sequence). The CDR3 region has the DNA TGTGTCAGCAGCTTTGGTCGACAGTTACCTGAGCAGTTCTTC. It codes for CVSSFGRQLPEQFF.

This clonotype was detected only a few times. Here the CDR3 DNA reads TGTGCCAGCAGTCTCCTAGGTGGGCCTACCTACGAGCAGTTCTTC. It specifies CASSLLGGPTYEQFF. V gene TRBV6-1 combines with J gene TRBJ2-1; D ambiguous. CDR1 is MNHNS and CDR2 is SASEGT in the germline V gene. The V end lost 5 bases, the J end lost 10 bases, and 21 bases lay between the germline ends. This CDR3 has 15 residues.

The chain joins TRBV5-5 to TRBJ2-2; D unresolved. From germline, CDR1 is SGHKS and CDR2 YYEKEE (reference sequence). The CDR3 totals 16 residues. Trimming left V 2 bases short and J 3 bases short, with 14 bases between. CDR3 sequence: CASSFTAYRDTGELFF. The CDR3 region has the DNA TGTGCCAGCAGCTTTACCGCCTATCGGGACACCGGGGAGCTGTTTTTT.

The rearrangement links TRBV5-1 to TRBJ2-1; 8 bases map to TRBD2. Germline V gene sequence: CDR1 SGHRS, CDR2 YFSETQ. Germline trimming cut 0 bases from V and 4 bases from J; bases unmatched to any gene: 9. The CDR3 extends over 17 amino acids. The CDR3 DNA follows: TGCGCCAGCAGCTTGGCCGGTGGGACTAGAGGATACAATGAGCAGTTCTTC. It codes for CASSLAGGTRGYNEQFF.

On this clonotype itself: One end of the junction is discordant with germline, which a read error may explain. V is TRBV18 and J is TRBJ2-1, with TRBD2 matching 7 bases. Germline CDR1 and CDR2: KGHSH and LQKENI. The CDR3 extends over 14 amino acids. CDR3 residues: CASSPEKTSATYYF. The CDR3 bases are TGTGCCAGCTCACCCGAGAAAACTAGCGCGACATACTATTTC.

This clonotype was seen at least ten times. The chain links TRBV2 to TRBJ2-3; 8 positions match TRBD2. Germline CDR1 and CDR2: SNHLY and FYNNEI. The V gene end was trimmed by 6 bases and the J gene end by 4 bases; junction bases not matched to a gene: 9. This CDR3 region has 15 residues. In nucleotides, the CDR3 is TGTGCCAGCAGAGCGAGCGGGAGTGGATCAGATACGCAGTATTTT. Translated: CASRASGSGSDTQYF.